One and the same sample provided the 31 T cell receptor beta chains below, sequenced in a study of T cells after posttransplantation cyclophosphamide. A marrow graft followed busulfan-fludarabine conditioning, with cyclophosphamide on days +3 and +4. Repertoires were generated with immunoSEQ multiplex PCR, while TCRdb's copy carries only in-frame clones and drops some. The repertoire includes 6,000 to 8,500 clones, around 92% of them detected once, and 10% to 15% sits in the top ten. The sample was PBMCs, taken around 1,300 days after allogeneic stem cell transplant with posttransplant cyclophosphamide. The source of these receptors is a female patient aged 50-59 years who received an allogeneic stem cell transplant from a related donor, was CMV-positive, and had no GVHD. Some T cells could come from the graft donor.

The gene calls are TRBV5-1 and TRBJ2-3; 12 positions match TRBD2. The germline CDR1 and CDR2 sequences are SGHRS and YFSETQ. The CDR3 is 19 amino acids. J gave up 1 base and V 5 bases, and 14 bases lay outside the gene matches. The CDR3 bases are TGCGCCAGCAGGGGGGGACTAGCGGGCCACGACTTGGGCACAGATACGCAGTATTTT. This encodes CASRGGLAGHDLGTDTQYF.

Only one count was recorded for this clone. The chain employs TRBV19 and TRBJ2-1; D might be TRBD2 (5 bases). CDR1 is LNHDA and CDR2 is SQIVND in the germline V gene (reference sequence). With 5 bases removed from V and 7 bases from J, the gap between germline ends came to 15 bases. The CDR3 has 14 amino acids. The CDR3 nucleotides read TGTGCCAGTAGTTCGCCCGGACTGGGAAATGAGCAGTTCTTC. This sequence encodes CASSSPGLGNEQFF.

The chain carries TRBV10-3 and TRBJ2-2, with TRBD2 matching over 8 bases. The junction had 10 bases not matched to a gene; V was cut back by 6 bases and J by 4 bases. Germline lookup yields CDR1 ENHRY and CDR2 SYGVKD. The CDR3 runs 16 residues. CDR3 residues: CAISIPGLGGTGELFF. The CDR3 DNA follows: TGTGCCATCAGCATACCGGGACTAGGGGGCACCGGGGAGCTGTTTTTT.

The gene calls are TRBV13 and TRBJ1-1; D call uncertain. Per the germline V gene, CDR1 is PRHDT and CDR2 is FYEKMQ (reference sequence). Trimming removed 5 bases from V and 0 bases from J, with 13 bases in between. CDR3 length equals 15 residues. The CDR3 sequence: CASSNGGIMNTEAFF. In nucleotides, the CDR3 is TGTGCCAGCAGCAACGGCGGGATTATGAACACTGAAGCTTTCTTT.

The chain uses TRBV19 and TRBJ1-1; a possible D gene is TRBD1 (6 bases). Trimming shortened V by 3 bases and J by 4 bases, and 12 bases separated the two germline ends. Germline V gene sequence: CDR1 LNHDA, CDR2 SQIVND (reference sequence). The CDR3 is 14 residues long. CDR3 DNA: TGTGCCAGTAGTATTGGGGGCTTGAGCACTGAAGCTTTCTTT. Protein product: CASSIGGLSTEAFF.

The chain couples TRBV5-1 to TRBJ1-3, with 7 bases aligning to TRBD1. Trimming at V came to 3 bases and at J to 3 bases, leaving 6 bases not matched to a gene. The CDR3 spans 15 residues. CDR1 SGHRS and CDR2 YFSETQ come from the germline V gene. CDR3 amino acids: CASSWGTELGNTIYF. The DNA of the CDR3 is TGCGCCAGCAGCTGGGGGACAGAACTTGGAAACACCATATATTTT.

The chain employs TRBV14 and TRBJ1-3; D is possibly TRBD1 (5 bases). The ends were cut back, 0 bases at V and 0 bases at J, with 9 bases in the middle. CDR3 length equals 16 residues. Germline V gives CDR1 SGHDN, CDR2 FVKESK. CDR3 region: CASSQDRGDSGNTIYF. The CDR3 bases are TGTGCCAGCAGCCAAGATCGGGGGGACTCTGGAAACACCATATATTTT.

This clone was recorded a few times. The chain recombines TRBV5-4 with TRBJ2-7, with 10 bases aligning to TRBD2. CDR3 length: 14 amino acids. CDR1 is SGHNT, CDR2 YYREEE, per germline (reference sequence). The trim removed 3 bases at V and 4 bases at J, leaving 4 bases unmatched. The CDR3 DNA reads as TGTGCCAGCAGCTCTAGCGGGAGTAAATACGAGCAGTACTTC. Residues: CASSSSGSKYEQYF.

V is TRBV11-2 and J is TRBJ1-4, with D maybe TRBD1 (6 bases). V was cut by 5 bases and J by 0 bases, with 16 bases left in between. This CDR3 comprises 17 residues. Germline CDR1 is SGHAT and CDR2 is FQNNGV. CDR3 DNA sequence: TGTGCCAGCAGCCTAGGACAGTATCGAACAACTAATGAAAAACTGTTTTTT. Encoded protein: CASSLGQYRTTNEKLFF.

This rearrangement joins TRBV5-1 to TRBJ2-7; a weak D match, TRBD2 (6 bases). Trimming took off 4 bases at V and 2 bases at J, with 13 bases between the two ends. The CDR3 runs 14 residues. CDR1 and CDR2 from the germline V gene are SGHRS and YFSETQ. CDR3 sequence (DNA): TGCGCCAGCAGCCCGGACTATCCTCCCTACGAGCAGTACTTC. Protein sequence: CASSPDYPPYEQYF. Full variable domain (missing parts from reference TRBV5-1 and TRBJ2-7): KAGVTQTPRYLIKTRGQQVTLSCSPISGHRSVSWYQQTPGQGLQFLFEYFSETQRNKGNFPGRFSGRQFSNSRSEMNVSTLELGDSALYLCASSPDYPPYEQYFGPGTRLTVT.

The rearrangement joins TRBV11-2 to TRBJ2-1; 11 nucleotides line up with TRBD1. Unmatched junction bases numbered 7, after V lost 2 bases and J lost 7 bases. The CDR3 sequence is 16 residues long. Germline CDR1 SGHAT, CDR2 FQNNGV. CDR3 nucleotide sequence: TGTGCCAGCAGCTTAAGGGGACAGGGGGGAAAGAATGAGCAGTTCTTC. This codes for CASSLRGQGGKNEQFF.

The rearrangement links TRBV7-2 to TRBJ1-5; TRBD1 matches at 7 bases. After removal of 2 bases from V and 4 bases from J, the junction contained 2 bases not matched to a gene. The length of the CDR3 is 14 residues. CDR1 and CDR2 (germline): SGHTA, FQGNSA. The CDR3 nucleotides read TGTGCCAGCAGCTTAAAGGGGGCGAATCAGCCCCAGCATTTT. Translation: CASSLKGANQPQHF.

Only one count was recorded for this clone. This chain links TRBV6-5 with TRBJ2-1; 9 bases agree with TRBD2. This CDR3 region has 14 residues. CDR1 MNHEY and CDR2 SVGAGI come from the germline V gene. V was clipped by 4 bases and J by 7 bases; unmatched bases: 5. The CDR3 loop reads CASSFSGRLNEQFF. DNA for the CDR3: TGTGCCAGCAGTTTCAGCGGGAGGTTGAATGAGCAGTTCTTC.

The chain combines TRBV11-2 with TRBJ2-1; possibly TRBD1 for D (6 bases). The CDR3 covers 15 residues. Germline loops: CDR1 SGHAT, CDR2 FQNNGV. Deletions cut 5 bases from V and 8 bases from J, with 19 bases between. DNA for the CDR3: TGTGCCAGCAGCATGGCCGGGACATTGTTGGATGAGCAGTTCTTC. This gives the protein CASSMAGTLLDEQFF.

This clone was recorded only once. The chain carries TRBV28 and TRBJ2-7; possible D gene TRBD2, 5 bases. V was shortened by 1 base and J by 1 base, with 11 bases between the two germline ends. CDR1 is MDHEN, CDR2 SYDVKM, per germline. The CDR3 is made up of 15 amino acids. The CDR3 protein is CASSLFEGTSYEQYF. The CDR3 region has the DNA TGTGCCAGCAGTTTATTCGAGGGTACTTCCTACGAGCAGTACTTC.

The CDR3 bases are TGCGCCAGCAGTCAGAAGTTCACAGATACGCAGTATTTT. Protein: CASSQKFTDTQYF. The chain is built from TRBV4-3 and TRBJ2-3; D remains ambiguous. This CDR3 has 13 amino acids. Trimming cost V 6 bases and J 2 bases, with 9 bases left between them. Germline V lookup: CDR1 LGHNA, CDR2 YSLEER.

Here the CDR3 reads CASSPLAGGDNEQFF. The DNA for the CDR3 is TGTGCCAGCTCACCTTTAGCGGGAGGAGACAATGAGCAGTTCTTC. This chain uses TRBV18 with TRBJ2-1, with 10 bases aligning to TRBD2. The trim removed 3 bases at V and 5 bases at J, leaving 4 bases unmatched. CDR3 length equals 15 residues. Germline values: CDR1 KGHSH, CDR2 LQKENI.

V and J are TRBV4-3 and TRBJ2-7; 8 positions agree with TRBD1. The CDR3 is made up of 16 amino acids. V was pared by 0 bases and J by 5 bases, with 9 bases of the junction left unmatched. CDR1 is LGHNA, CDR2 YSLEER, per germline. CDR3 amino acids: CASSQDAGQGAHEQYF. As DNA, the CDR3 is TGCGCCAGCAGCCAAGACGCTGGTCAGGGGGCTCACGAGCAGTACTTC.

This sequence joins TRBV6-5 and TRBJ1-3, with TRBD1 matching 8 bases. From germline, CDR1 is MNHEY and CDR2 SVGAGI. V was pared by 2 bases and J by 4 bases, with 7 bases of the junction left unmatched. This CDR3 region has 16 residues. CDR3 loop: CASSYNTPGGGNTIYF. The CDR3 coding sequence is TGTGCCAGCAGTTACAATACCCCAGGGGGCGGAAACACCATATATTTT.

Here the CDR3 DNA reads TGTGCCAGCGGCCCCTTTTGGGCAGAGACCCAGTACTTC. It yields the protein CASGPFWAETQYF. The genes are TRBV27 and TRBJ2-5, with D unclear. The CDR3 contains 13 residues. Trimming pared 8 bases from V and 4 bases from J, leaving 14 bases between. Germline-derived CDR1 and CDR2 are MNHEY and SMNVEV (reference sequence).

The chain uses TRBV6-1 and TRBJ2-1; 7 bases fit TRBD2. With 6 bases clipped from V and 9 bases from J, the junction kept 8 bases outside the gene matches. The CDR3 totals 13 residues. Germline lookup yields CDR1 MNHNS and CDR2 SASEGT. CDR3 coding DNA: TGTGCCAGCAGGCTGGTAGCGGGCCGTGAGCAGTTCTTC. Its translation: CASRLVAGREQFF.

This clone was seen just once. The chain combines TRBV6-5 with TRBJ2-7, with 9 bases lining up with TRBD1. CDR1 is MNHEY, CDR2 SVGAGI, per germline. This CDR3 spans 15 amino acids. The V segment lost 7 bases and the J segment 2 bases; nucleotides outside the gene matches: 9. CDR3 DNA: TGTGCCAGCAATACACCGGGACAGGGCCCCTACGAGCAGTACTTC. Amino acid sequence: CASNTPGQGPYEQYF.

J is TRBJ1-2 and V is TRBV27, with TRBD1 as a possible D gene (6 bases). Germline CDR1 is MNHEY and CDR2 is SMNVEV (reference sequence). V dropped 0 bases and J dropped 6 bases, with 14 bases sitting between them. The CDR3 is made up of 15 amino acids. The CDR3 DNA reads TGTGCCAGCAGTTTATCGAGGGGGGGCGCTGATGGCTACACCTTC. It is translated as CASSLSRGGADGYTF.

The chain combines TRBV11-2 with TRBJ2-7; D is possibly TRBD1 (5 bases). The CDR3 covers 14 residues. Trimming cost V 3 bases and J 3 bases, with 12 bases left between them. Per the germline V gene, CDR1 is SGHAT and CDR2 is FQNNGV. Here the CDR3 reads CASSLERQFYEQYF. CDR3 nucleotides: TGTGCCAGCAGCTTGGAGCGACAGTTCTACGAGCAGTACTTC.

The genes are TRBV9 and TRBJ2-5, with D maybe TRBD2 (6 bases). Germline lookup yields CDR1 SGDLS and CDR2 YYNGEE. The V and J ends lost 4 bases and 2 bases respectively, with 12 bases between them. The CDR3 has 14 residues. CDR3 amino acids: CASSPRDQQETQYF. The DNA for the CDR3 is TGTGCCAGCAGCCCGCGGGACCAACAAGAGACCCAGTACTTC. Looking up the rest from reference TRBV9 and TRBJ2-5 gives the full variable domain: DSGVTQTPKHLITATGQRVTLRCSPRSGDLSVYWYQQSLDQGLQFLIQYYNGEERAKGNILERFSAQQFPDLHSELNLSSLELGDSALYFCASSPRDQQETQYFGPGTRLLVL.

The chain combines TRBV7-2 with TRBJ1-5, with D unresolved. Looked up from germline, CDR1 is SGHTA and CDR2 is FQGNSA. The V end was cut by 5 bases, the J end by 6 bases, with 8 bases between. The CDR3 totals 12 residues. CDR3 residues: CASSLTIQPQHF. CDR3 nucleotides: TGTGCCAGCAGCCTAACGATTCAGCCCCAGCATTTT.

The DNA of the CDR3 is TGTGCCTGGGAGGCCCTAGAGAACATTCAGTACTTC. Amino acids: CAWEALENIQYF. V and J are TRBV30 and TRBJ2-4; D not resolved. V shed 5 bases and J shed 7 bases, with 12 bases lying between them. This CDR3 contains 12 residues. From germline, CDR1 is GTSNPN and CDR2 SVGIG (reference sequence).

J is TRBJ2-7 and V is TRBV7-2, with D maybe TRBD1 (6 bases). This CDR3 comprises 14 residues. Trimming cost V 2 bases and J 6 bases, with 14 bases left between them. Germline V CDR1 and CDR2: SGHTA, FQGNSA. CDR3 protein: CASSLTGPPREQYF. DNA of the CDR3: TGTGCCAGCAGCTTAACAGGGCCCCCTCGCGAGCAGTACTTC.

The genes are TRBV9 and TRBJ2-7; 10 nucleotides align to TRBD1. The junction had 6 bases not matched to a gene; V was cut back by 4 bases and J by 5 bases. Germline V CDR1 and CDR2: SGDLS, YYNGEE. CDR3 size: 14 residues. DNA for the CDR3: TGTGCCAGCAGCCCAAGACAGGGGGCAGACGAGCAGTACTTC. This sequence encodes CASSPRQGADEQYF. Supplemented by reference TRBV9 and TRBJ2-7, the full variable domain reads DSGVTQTPKHLITATGQRVTLRCSPRSGDLSVYWYQQSLDQGLQFLIQYYNGEERAKGNILERFSAQQFPDLHSELNLSSLELGDSALYFCASSPRQGADEQYFGPGTRLTVT.

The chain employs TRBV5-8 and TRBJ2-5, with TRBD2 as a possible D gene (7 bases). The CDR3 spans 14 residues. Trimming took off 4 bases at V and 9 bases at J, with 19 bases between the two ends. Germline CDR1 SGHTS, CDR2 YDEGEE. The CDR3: CASSPMGGPASQYF. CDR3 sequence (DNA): TGTGCCAGCAGCCCAATGGGGGGGCCCGCCTCCCAGTACTTC. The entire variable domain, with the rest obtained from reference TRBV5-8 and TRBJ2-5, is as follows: EAGVTQSPTHLIKTRGQQATLRCSPISGHTSVYWYQQALGLGLQFLLWYDEGEERNRGNFPPRFSGRQFPNYSSELNVNALELEDSALYLCASSPMGGPASQYFGPGTRLLVL.

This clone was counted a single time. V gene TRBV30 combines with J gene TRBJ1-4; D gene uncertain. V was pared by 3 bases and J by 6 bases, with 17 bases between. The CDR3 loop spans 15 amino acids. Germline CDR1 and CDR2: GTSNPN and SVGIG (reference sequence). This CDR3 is CAWRGFVEGYEKLFF. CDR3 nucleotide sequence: TGTGCCTGGAGGGGGTTTGTGGAGGGATATGAAAAACTGTTTTTT.